The next 18 T cell receptor beta chains were all read from a single sample in a study of Ad26.COV2.S vaccination and SARS-CoV-2 variants. Treatment denoted: about 20 received Ad26.COV2.S at low or high dose, single or two shots; about 5 received placebo; per-sample allocation not given. Samples analyzed were those drawn on day 63 after the first vaccine or placebo injection. Clones were sequenced by immunoSEQ multiplex PCR, and TCRdb holds only the in-frame ones, with some missing. The data hold 200,000 to 300,000 clones, with 85% to 90% observed a single time. The sample in question was peripheral blood, obtained in a trial of Ad26.COV2.S vaccine versus placebo. Every receptor here comes from a person between 18 and 65 years old who received the Ad26.COV2.S COVID-19 vaccine or a placebo.

The chain couples TRBV5-1 to TRBJ1-1; D call uncertain. CDR3 size: 13 residues. The V and J ends lost 2 bases and 1 base respectively, with 6 bases between them. CDR1 is SGHRS and CDR2 is YFSETQ in the germline V gene. The CDR3 loop is CASSFKGNTEAFF. CDR3 DNA: TGCGCCAGCAGCTTTAAAGGGAACACTGAAGCTTTCTTT.

The rearrangement uses TRBV11-2 and TRBJ2-2, with 12 bases identical to TRBD2. The J segment lost 0 bases and the V segment lost 4 bases, leaving 3 bases of the junction unmatched. In germline, CDR1 is SGHAT, CDR2 FQNNGV. This CDR3 has 17 amino acids. CDR3 sequence reads: CASSSGLAGTNTGELFF. The CDR3 coding sequence is TGTGCCAGCAGCTCAGGACTAGCGGGGACGAACACCGGGGAGCTGTTTTTT.

This rearrangement joins TRBV29-1 to TRBJ1-2; 9 nucleotides line up with TRBD1. V dropped 2 bases and J dropped 5; count of bases not matched to a gene: 12. This CDR3 contains 16 residues. CDR1 is SQVTM, CDR2 ANQGSEA, per germline. CDR3 amino acids: CSVEYDAGTGLYGYTF. The CDR3 DNA follows: TGCAGCGTTGAATACGACGCCGGGACAGGGTTATATGGCTACACCTTC.

The rearrangement uses TRBV7-9 and TRBJ1-6, with TRBD1 matching 12 bases. The CDR3 has 15 residues. Unmatched junction bases numbered 6, after V lost 4 bases and J lost 11 bases. Germline assignment: CDR1 SEHNR and CDR2 FQNEAQ (reference sequence). CDR3: CASSSFGTGGPPLHF. CDR3 coding DNA: TGTGCCAGCAGCTCGTTCGGGACAGGGGGCCCACCCCTCCACTTT.

The J gene is TRBJ2-3, the V gene TRBV5-1; D is perhaps TRBD1 or TRBD2 (6 bases each). The CDR3 is made up of 14 amino acids. Germline values: CDR1 SGHRS, CDR2 YFSETQ. With 0 bases removed from V and 7 bases from J, the gap between germline ends came to 12 bases. This chain's CDR3 is CASSLAQGRNTQYF. The CDR3 bases are TGCGCCAGCAGCTTGGCCCAGGGGAGGAATACGCAGTATTTT.

The J gene is TRBJ1-2, the V gene TRBV7-6; D may be TRBD1 (6 bases). The CDR3 runs 19 residues. V was clipped by 2 bases and J by 3 bases, with 25 bases between them. CDR1 and CDR2 from the germline V gene are SGHVS and FNYEAQ. Here the CDR3 reads CASSLNTPPGASIHYGYTF. DNA of the CDR3: TGTGCCAGCAGCTTAAACACCCCTCCAGGGGCCAGCATCCACTATGGCTACACCTTC.

The genes are TRBV7-2 and TRBJ2-1; 8 positions match TRBD2. CDR1 SGHTA and CDR2 FQGNSA come from the germline V gene. The CDR3 loop spans 13 amino acids. Unmatched junction bases numbered 11, after V lost 4 bases and J lost 15 bases. The CDR3 sequence is CASSSDSGTVGFF. As DNA, the CDR3 is TGTGCCAGCAGCTCAGATAGCGGGACCGTCGGGTTCTTC.

The V and J genes are TRBV28 and TRBJ1-2; 8 bases line up with TRBD1. Trimming at V came to 5 bases and at J to 3 bases, leaving 8 bases not matched to a gene. The CDR3 runs 15 residues. CDR1 MDHEN and CDR2 SYDVKM come from the germline V gene. The CDR3 DNA reads as TGTGCCAGCAGTCCCTGGACAGGGAGTGACTATGGCTACACCTTC. Amino acids: CASSPWTGSDYGYTF.

The chain links TRBV9 to TRBJ1-6; D possibly corresponds to TRBD1 (6 bases). V dropped 0 bases and J dropped 7 bases, with 8 bases sitting between them. The CDR3 has 14 amino acids. CDR1 and CDR2 (germline): SGDLS, YYNGEE. Here the CDR3 reads CASSVGTANSPLHF. CDR3 in DNA: TGTGCCAGCAGCGTAGGGACAGCGAATTCACCCCTCCACTTT.

V is TRBV11-2 and J is TRBJ1-2; 8 nucleotides align to TRBD1. This CDR3 contains 16 residues. The V gene end was trimmed by 5 bases and the J gene end by 8 bases; junction bases not matched to a gene: 16. The V gene's germline CDR1 is SGHAT and CDR2 FQNNGV. CDR3 protein: CASSTRTGSGGKGYTF. The CDR3 DNA reads TGTGCCAGCAGCACCCGGACGGGGTCAGGGGGCAAGGGCTACACCTTC. Supplemented by reference TRBV11-2 and TRBJ1-2, the full variable domain reads EAGVAQSPRYKIIEKRQSVAFWCNPISGHATLYWYQQILGQGPKLLIQFQNNGVVDDSQLPKDRFSAERLKGVDSTLKIQPAKLEDSAVYLCASSTRTGSGGKGYTFGSGTRLTVV.

The rearrangement joins TRBV28 to TRBJ1-1, with a possible D match to TRBD1 (6 bases). The germline CDR1 and CDR2 sequences are MDHEN and SYDVKM. V was shortened by 1 base and J by 11 bases, with 11 bases between the two germline ends. This CDR3 has 12 amino acids. The CDR3 nucleotides read TGTGCCAGCAGTTTATTGGCGGGGGGCGCTTTCTTT. It specifies CASSLLAGGAFF.

In DNA form, the CDR3 reads TGTGCCAGCAGTTTATACGCTAGCGAGCAGTACTTC. It codes for CASSLYASEQYF. The rearrangement joins TRBV28 to TRBJ2-7, with no clear D. The CDR3 covers 12 residues. Germline V gene data show CDR1 as MDHEN and CDR2 as SYDVKM. Trimming cost V 1 base and J 6 bases, with 7 bases left between them.

V usage is TRBV10-3 and J usage is TRBJ2-1; 7 nucleotides align to TRBD2. In germline, CDR1 is ENHRY, CDR2 SYGVKD. V was clipped by 4 bases and J by 1 base; unmatched bases: 7. CDR3 length: 16 amino acids. In nucleotides, the CDR3 is TGTGCCATCAGTGGATCCGGGACTACTTCCTACAATGAGCAGTTCTTC. Encoded protein: CAISGSGTTSYNEQFF.

This chain joins TRBV28 and TRBJ2-4; tentatively, D is TRBD1 (6 bases). The germline V gene encodes CDR1 MDHEN and CDR2 SYDVKM. V was cut by 3 bases and J by 3 bases, with 15 bases left in between. The CDR3 is 16 residues long. CDR3 sequence (DNA): TGTGCCAGCAGTTTTAGGGCAGGGGTTAGCAAAAACATTCAGTACTTC. Its protein product is CASSFRAGVSKNIQYF.

This clone was seen a single time. The gene calls are TRBV18 and TRBJ2-7; 7 bases fit TRBD1. The ends lost 0 bases at V and 1 base at J; junction bases unmatched: 12. Germline V CDR1 and CDR2: KGHSH, LQKENI. There are 18 residues in the CDR3. This CDR3 reads CASSPPRGMETGSYEQYF. In DNA, the CDR3 is TGTGCCAGCTCACCACCGAGGGGGATGGAGACAGGGTCCTACGAGCAGTACTTC.

The chain recombines TRBV11-2 with TRBJ1-5, with D unresolved. This CDR3 has 14 residues. Trimming cost V 3 bases and J 0 bases, with 6 bases left between them. Germline assignment: CDR1 SGHAT and CDR2 FQNNGV. CDR3 sequence (DNA): TGTGCCAGCAGCTTGACCGATAGCAATCAGCCCCAGCATTTT. This encodes CASSLTDSNQPQHF.

The chain is built from TRBV4-3 and TRBJ2-2; TRBD1 agrees at 10 bases. CDR1 LGHNA and CDR2 YSLEER come from the germline V gene. The CDR3 contains 16 residues. The V and J ends lost 10 bases and 4 bases, in that order; junction bases with no gene match: 12. The CDR3 region is CATSDRGRDGTGELFF. In DNA form, the CDR3 reads TGCGCCACCTCAGACAGGGGGCGCGATGGCACCGGGGAGCTGTTTTTT.

This clone has a single count. V is TRBV5-1 and J is TRBJ2-2; maybe TRBD2 (5 bases). The CDR3 sequence is 14 residues long. Per the germline V gene, CDR1 is SGHRS and CDR2 is YFSETQ. V was cut by 4 bases and J by 2 bases, with 9 bases left in between. The DNA for the CDR3 is TGCGCCAGCAGCCCACGGACTAACACCGGGGAGCTGTTTTTT. Its protein is CASSPRTNTGELFF. The complete variable domain, with remaining parts taken from reference TRBV5-1 and TRBJ2-2, reads KAGVTQTPRYLIKTRGQQVTLSCSPISGHRSVSWYQQTPGQGLQFLFEYFSETQRNKGNFPGRFSGRQFSNSRSEMNVSTLELGDSALYLCASSPRTNTGELFFGEGSRLTVL.